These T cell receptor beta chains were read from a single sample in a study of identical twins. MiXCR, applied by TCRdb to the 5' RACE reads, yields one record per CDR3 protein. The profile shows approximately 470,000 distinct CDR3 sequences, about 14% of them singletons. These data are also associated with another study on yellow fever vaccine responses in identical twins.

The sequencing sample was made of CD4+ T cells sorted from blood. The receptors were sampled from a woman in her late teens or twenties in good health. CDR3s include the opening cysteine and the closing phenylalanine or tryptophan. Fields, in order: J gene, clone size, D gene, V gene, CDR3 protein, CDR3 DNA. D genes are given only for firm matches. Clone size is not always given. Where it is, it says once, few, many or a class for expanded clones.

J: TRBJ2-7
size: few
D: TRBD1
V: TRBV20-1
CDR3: CSAGGQVSYEQYF
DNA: TGCAGTGCTGGTGGACAGGTATCCTACGAGCAGTACTTC

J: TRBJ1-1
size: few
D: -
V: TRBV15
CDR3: CATSRGAAMNTEAFF
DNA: TGTGCCACCAGCAGAGGGGCAGCCATGAACACTGAAGCTTTCTTT

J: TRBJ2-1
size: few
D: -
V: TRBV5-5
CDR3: CASSRTPSSYNEQFF
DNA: TGTGCCAGCAGTCGGACGCCCAGCTCCTACAATGAGCAGTTCTTC

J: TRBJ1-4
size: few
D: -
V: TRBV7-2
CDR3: CASSSSGRSEKLFF
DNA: TGTGCCAGCAGCTCCTCCGGGCGGAGTGAAAAACTGTTTTTT

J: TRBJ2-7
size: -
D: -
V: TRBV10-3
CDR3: CAISETPRQREQYF
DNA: TGTGCCATCAGTGAGACCCCCCGACAACGCGAGCAGTACTTC

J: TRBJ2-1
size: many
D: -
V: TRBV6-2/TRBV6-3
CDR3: CASSRDDRSGEQFF
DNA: TGTGCCAGCAGCCGGGACGACCGTTCGGGTGAGCAGTTCTTC

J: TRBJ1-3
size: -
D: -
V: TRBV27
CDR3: CASSSLVGSGNTIYF
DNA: TGTGCCAGCAGTTCGTTGGTTGGGTCTGGAAACACCATATATTTT

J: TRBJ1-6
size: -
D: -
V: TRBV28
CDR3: CASRQDRYSPLHF
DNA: TGTGCCAGCAGGCAGGACAGATATTCACCCCTCCACTTT

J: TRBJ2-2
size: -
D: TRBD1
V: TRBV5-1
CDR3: CASSYDREFGELFF
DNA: TGCGCCAGCAGCTACGACAGGGAGTTTGGGGAGCTGTTTTTT

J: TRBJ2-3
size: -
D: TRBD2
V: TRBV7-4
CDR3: CASSAGTSGGTIFSTDTQYF
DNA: TGTGCCAGCAGCGCCGGGACTAGCGGGGGAACTATCTTTAGCACAGATACGCAGTATTTT

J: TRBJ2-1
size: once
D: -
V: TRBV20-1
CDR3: CSARDFEGLNNEQFF
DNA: TGCAGTGCTAGAGATTTCGAGGGATTAAACAATGAGCAGTTCTTC

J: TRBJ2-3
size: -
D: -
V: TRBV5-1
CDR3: CASRPGLTDTQYF
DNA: TGCGCCAGCCGCCCTGGACTCACAGATACGCAGTATTTT

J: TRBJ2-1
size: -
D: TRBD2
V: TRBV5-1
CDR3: CASSWGGFRNEQFF
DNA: TGCGCCAGCAGCTGGGGGGGATTCAGGAATGAGCAGTTCTTC

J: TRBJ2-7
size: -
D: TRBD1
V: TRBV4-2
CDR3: CASSQEGTGSYEQYF
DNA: TGTGCCAGCAGCCAAGAGGGGACAGGGTCCTACGAGCAGTACTTC

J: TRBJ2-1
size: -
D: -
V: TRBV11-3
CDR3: CASSFSSGLGARNEQFF
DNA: TGTGCCAGCAGCTTCAGTAGCGGTTTAGGGGCACGTAATGAGCAGTTCTTC

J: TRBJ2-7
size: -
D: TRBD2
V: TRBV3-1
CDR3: CASSPPGLGTYEQYF
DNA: TGTGCCAGCAGCCCACCGGGACTAGGGACCTACGAGCAGTACTTC

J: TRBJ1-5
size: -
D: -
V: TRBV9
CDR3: CASSVAVGGPQHF
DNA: TGTGCCAGCAGCGTAGCTGTAGGTGGGCCCCAGCATTTT

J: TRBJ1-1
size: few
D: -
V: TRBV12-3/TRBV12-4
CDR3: CASSFRTSNTEAFF
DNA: TGTGCCAGCAGTTTCAGGACATCGAACACTGAAGCTTTCTTT

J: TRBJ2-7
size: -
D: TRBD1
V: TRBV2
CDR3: CASRDNRGRREQYF
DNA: TGTGCCAGCAGAGATAACAGGGGGCGTCGCGAGCAGTACTTC

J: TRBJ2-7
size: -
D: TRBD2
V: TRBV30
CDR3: CAWSREGNYEQYF
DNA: TGTGCCTGGAGTAGGGAGGGAAACTACGAGCAGTACTTC

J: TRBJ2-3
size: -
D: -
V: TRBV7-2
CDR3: CASTLRSGARTDTQYF
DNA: TGTGCCAGCACCCTAAGGTCAGGGGCACGTACAGATACGCAGTATTTT

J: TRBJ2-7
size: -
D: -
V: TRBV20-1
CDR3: CSALNTRVNYEQYF
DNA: TGCAGTGCCCTAAATACCCGAGTCAACTACGAGCAGTACTTC

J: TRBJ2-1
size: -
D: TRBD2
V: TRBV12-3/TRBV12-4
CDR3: CASSYTRGGRDNEQFF
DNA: TGTGCCAGCAGTTATACGCGGGGGGGCCGCGACAATGAGCAGTTCTTC

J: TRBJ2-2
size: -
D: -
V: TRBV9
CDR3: CASSDRGAAGGELFF
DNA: TGTGCCAGCAGCGATAGGGGAGCGGCTGGCGGGGAGCTGTTTTTT

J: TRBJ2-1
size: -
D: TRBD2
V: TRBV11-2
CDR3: CASSLSGLAGGRYNEQFF
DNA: TGTGCCAGCAGCTTGTCGGGACTAGCGGGAGGAAGGTACAATGAGCAGTTCTTC

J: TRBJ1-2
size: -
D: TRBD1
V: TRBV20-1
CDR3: CSARHPQGARKSGYTF
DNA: TGCAGTGCTAGACACCCACAGGGGGCGCGAAAGAGTGGCTACACCTTC

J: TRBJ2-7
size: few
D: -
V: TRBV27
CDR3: CASSASPYYEQYF
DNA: TGTGCCAGCAGTGCCTCCCCCTACTACGAGCAGTACTTC

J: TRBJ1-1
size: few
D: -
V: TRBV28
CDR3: CASSFRRSGFKDTEAFF
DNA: TGTGCCAGCAGTTTTCGAAGGTCTGGGTTTAAGGACACTGAAGCTTTCTTT

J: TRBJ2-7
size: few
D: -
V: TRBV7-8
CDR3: CASSFETGAYEQYF
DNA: TGTGCCAGCAGCTTCGAGACAGGAGCCTACGAGCAGTACTTC

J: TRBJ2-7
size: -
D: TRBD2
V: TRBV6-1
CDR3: CASSLLSGKYEQYF
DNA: TGTGCCAGCAGTCTCCTTAGCGGGAAATACGAGCAGTACTTC

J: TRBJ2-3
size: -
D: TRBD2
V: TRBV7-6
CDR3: CASSLTGGSTDTQYF
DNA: TGTGCCAGCAGCTTAACGGGGGGGTCCACAGATACGCAGTATTTT

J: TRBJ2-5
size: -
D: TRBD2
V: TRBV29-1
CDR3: CSVTGLVSETQYF
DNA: TGCAGCGTCACGGGACTAGTGTCGGAGACCCAGTACTTC

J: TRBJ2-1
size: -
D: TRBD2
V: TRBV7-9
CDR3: CASSFKAGGPNEQFF
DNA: TGTGCCAGCAGCTTCAAGGCGGGAGGACCGAATGAGCAGTTCTTC

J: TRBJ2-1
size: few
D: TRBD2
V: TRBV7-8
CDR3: CASSLVGAGVAYNEQFF
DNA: TGTGCCAGCAGCTTAGTTGGAGCGGGAGTTGCCTACAATGAGCAGTTCTTC

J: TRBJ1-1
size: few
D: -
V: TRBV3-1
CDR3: CASSQIFRVTEAFF
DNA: TGTGCCAGCAGCCAAATATTCAGGGTAACTGAAGCTTTCTTT

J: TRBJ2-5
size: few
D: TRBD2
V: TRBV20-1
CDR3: CSAEREWDQETQYF
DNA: TGCAGTGCTGAGCGGGAGTGGGACCAAGAGACCCAGTACTTC

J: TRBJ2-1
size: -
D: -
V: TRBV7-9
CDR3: CVSSLGNEQFF
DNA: TGTGTCAGCAGCTTGGGGAATGAGCAGTTCTTC

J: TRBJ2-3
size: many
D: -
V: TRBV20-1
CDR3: CSARDPRLYTDTQYF
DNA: TGCAGTGCTAGGGATCCTAGGCTATACACAGATACGCAGTATTTT

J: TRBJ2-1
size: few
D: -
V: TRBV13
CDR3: CASSLLLANTYNEQFF
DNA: TGTGCCAGCAGCTTGCTATTAGCGAACACCTACAATGAGCAGTTCTTC

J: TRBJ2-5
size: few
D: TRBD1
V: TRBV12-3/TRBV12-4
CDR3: CASRTGAETQYF
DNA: TGTGCCAGCAGGACAGGGGCCGAGACCCAGTACTTC

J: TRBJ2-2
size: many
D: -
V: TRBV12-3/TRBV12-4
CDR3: CASSLSGTLNTGELFF
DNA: TGTGCCAGCAGTTTATCCGGGACACTAAACACCGGGGAGCTGTTTTTT

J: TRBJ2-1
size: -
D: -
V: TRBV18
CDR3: CASSRSDLYNEQFF
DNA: TGTGCCAGCTCACGAAGTGACTTATACAATGAGCAGTTCTTC

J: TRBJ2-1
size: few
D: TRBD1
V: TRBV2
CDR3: CAASRGISNEQFF
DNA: TGTGCCGCGAGCAGGGGGATTTCGAATGAGCAGTTCTTC

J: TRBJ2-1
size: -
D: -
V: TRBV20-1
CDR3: CSVKRQDRPYNEQFF
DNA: TGCAGTGTCAAACGTCAGGACAGACCTTACAATGAGCAGTTCTTC

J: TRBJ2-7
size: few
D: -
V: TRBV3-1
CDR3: CASSQDQLYEQYF
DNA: TGTGCCAGCAGCCAAGATCAACTCTACGAGCAGTACTTC

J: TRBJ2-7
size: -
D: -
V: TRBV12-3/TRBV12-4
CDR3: CASSRGAGLPGEQYF
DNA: TGTGCCAGCAGCCGGGGGGCGGGGCTCCCGGGGGAGCAGTACTTC

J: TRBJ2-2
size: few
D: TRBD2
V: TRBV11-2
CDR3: CASSLRTSGSMTGELFF
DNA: TGTGCCAGCAGCCTTAGGACTAGCGGGAGTATGACCGGGGAGCTGTTTTTT

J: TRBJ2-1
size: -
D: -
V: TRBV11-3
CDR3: CASGRGRNEQFF
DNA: TGTGCCAGCGGAAGGGGTCGCAATGAGCAGTTCTTC

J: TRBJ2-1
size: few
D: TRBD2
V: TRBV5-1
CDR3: CASRTSGENEQFF
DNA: TGCGCCAGCAGGACTAGCGGGGAGAATGAGCAGTTCTTC

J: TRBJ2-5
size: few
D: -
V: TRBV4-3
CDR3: CASSQSQTRGETQYF
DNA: TGCGCCAGCAGCCAATCCCAGACGCGAGGGGAGACCCAGTACTTC

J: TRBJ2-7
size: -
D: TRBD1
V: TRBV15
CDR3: CATSLTTGKWYEQYF
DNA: TGTGCCACCAGCTTAACGACAGGGAAGTGGTACGAGCAGTACTTC

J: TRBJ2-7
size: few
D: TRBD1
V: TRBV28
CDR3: CASSLSPLQGAHEQYF
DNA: TGTGCCAGCAGTTTATCACCCCTTCAGGGGGCCCACGAGCAGTACTTC